These 18 T cell receptor beta chains share one sample of origin, sequenced in a study of blood T cell repertoires in COVID-19. Produced via immunoSEQ multiplex PCR; TCRdb's table is partial and in-frame only. In the table there are about 170,000 clones, around 67% of which are singletons. Sequenced: peripheral blood. These receptors all come from a woman of 80 years or more with acute or convalescent COVID-19.

This chain uses TRBV9 with TRBJ2-7, with D tentatively TRBD2 (5 bases). The V end lost 0 bases, the J end lost 9 bases, and 19 bases lay between the germline ends. The CDR3 covers 15 residues. CDR1 and CDR2 from the germline V gene are SGDLS and YYNGEE. The CDR3 loop reads CASSVAPGSEAGQYF. CDR3 DNA sequence: TGTGCCAGCAGCGTAGCACCCGGGTCTGAGGCGGGGCAGTACTTC. Combining the CDR3 with reference TRBV9 and TRBJ2-7 gives the whole variable domain DSGVTQTPKHLITATGQRVTLRCSPRSGDLSVYWYQQSLDQGLQFLIQYYNGEERAKGNILERFSAQQFPDLHSELNLSSLELGDSALYFCASSVAPGSEAGQYFGPGTRLTVT.

The chain joins TRBV18 to TRBJ1-5; D is ambiguous. Germline V CDR1 and CDR2: KGHSH, LQKENI. The V end was cut by 2 bases, the J end by 2 bases, with 10 bases between. CDR3 length: 15 amino acids. As DNA, the CDR3 is TGTGCCAGCTCACCAACGGGAGCAGGCAATCAGCCCCAGCATTTT. This encodes CASSPTGAGNQPQHF.

This clone was seen only a few times. V gene TRBV9 combines with J gene TRBJ2-5, with D possibly TRBD1 on 5 matching bases. Looked up from germline, CDR1 is SGDLS and CDR2 is YYNGEE. V lost 2 bases and J 5 bases, leaving 16 bases between the germline ends. The CDR3 is 15 amino acids. The CDR3 is CASSVGSQGRETQYF. In DNA form, the CDR3 reads TGTGCCAGCAGCGTGGGATCCCAGGGAAGGGAGACCCAGTACTTC.

There are many counts of this clone. The CDR3 sequence is CASSAQADHNQPQHF. CDR3 coding DNA: TGTGCCAGCAGTGCACAGGCCGACCACAATCAGCCCCAGCATTTT. V gene TRBV2 combines with J gene TRBJ1-5, with D possibly being TRBD1 (5 bases). The CDR3 covers 15 residues. Trimming stripped 4 bases from V and 3 bases from J, with 13 bases between. From germline, CDR1 is SNHLY and CDR2 FYNNEI.

This rearrangement joins TRBV5-1 to TRBJ1-6; D unresolved. This CDR3 has 14 amino acids. V lost 2 bases and J lost 6, with 9 bases in between. Germline assignment: CDR1 SGHRS and CDR2 YFSETQ. This CDR3 reads CASSLDTTNSPLHF. In DNA form, the CDR3 reads TGCGCCAGCAGCTTAGACACGACTAATTCACCCCTCCACTTT.

V usage is TRBV7-9 and J usage is TRBJ2-1, with D tentatively TRBD2 (5 bases). The CDR3 consists of 14 residues. V was pared by 5 bases and J by 1 base, with 9 bases between. Germline CDR1 SEHNR, CDR2 FQNEAQ (reference sequence). CDR3 nucleotides: TGTGCCAGCAGCCCCCGGACTTCCTACAATGAGCAGTTCTTC. Amino acids: CASSPRTSYNEQFF.

As for this clone: Germline is not matched at one junction end, which may reflect a read error. The rearrangement uses TRBV5-1 and TRBJ2-2; possibly TRBD1 or TRBD2 for D (7 bases each). The CDR3 has 15 residues. Per the germline V gene, CDR1 is SGHRS and CDR2 is YFSETQ. The CDR3 is CARSLGGTDTGELFF. CDR3 DNA: TGCGCCCGCAGCTTGGGGGGGACAGACACCGGGGAGCTGTTTTTT.

The rearrangement joins TRBV11-2 to TRBJ1-3; maybe TRBD1 (6 bases). The ends were cut back, 6 bases at V and 4 bases at J, with 10 bases in the middle. The CDR3 runs to 13 residues. Germline CDR1 reads SGHAT; CDR2 reads FQNNGV. Here the CDR3 DNA reads TGTGCCAGCAGTCGACAGGCCGGAAACACCATATATTTT. Translation gives CASSRQAGNTIYF.

The chain joins TRBV10-3 to TRBJ2-1, with 7 bases fitting TRBD2. V shed 6 bases, J shed 0 bases, and the junction held 8 bases outside the gene matches. The CDR3 sequence is 16 residues long. Germline V gene lookup returns CDR1 ENHRY and CDR2 SYGVKD. The CDR3 DNA reads as TGTGCCATCAGGGGGAGCGGGGCGCCCTCCTACAATGAGCAGTTCTTC. This gives the protein CAIRGSGAPSYNEQFF.

V usage is TRBV28 and J usage is TRBJ2-1; TRBD2 is a possible D gene (5 bases). Trimming removed 9 bases at V and 1 base at J, with 7 bases between. This CDR3 is 12 amino acids long. From germline, CDR1 is MDHEN and CDR2 SYDVKM. CDR3 DNA sequence: TGTGCCAGTACTAGTTCCTACAATGAGCAGTTCTTC. Amino acids: CASTSSYNEQFF.

In this sample, this clone turned up a few times. This chain links TRBV4-1 with TRBJ1-6; 9 bases are shared with TRBD1. The length of the CDR3 is 17 residues. V shed 0 bases and J 8 bases; nucleotides not matched to a gene: 8. Per the germline V gene, CDR1 is MGHRA and CDR2 is YSYEKL. CDR3 region: CASSQDPTGGGYSPLHF. Written as DNA, the CDR3 is TGCGCCAGCAGCCAAGATCCGACAGGGGGGGGTTATTCACCCCTCCACTTT.

V usage is TRBV6-5 and J usage is TRBJ1-6, with 7 bases matching TRBD1. J gave up 10 bases and V 0 bases, and 6 bases lay outside the gene matches. Germline V CDR1 and CDR2: MNHEY, SVGAGI. The CDR3 runs to 15 residues. CDR3 amino acids: CASSYSAGGYSPLHF. The CDR3, as DNA: TGTGCCAGCAGTTACTCGGCAGGGGGTTACTCACCCCTCCACTTT.

The chain couples TRBV5-1 to TRBJ2-7; 9 bases fit TRBD2. Germline-derived CDR1 and CDR2 are SGHRS and YFSETQ. V lost 0 bases to trimming and J lost 0 bases; unmatched junction nucleotides: 1. CDR3 length: 15 amino acids. The DNA for the CDR3 is TGCGCCAGCAGCTTGGGACTAGCGGTCTCCTACGAGCAGTACTTC. This codes for CASSLGLAVSYEQYF. The variable domain in full, completed from reference TRBV5-1 and TRBJ2-7, reads KAGVTQTPRYLIKTRGQQVTLSCSPISGHRSVSWYQQTPGQGLQFLFEYFSETQRNKGNFPGRFSGRQFSNSRSEMNVSTLELGDSALYLCASSLGLAVSYEQYFGPGTRLTVT.

The chain employs TRBV6-6 and TRBJ2-3; D is unclear. V lost 8 bases to trimming and J lost 1 base, with 13 bases between them. The CDR3 length is 14 residues. Germline V CDR1 and CDR2: MNHNY, SVGAGI (reference sequence). DNA for the CDR3: TGTGCCAGCGGTCCTCCACGAGGCACAGATACGCAGTATTTT. It codes for CASGPPRGTDTQYF.

The chain carries TRBV2 and TRBJ2-3, with D possibly matching TRBD1 (5 bases). CDR3 size: 13 residues. Trimming cost V 6 bases and J 2 bases, with 9 bases left between them. Per the germline V gene, CDR1 is SNHLY and CDR2 is FYNNEI. In nucleotides, the CDR3 is TGTGCCAGCAGACAGGTCCTCACAGATACGCAGTATTTT. The encoded protein is CASRQVLTDTQYF.

The chain joins TRBV19 to TRBJ2-2; 8 bases align to TRBD1. V lost 4 bases to trimming and J lost 5 bases; unmatched junction nucleotides: 12. The CDR3 extends over 17 amino acids. Germline values: CDR1 LNHDA, CDR2 SQIVND (reference sequence). The CDR3 nucleotides read TGTGCCAGTAGTAATCGGGCGGGCAGGGGGCGAACCGGGGAGCTGTTTTTT. It yields the protein CASSNRAGRGRTGELFF.

This sequence joins TRBV4-1 and TRBJ2-1; 7 bases match TRBD2. Trimming at V came to 2 bases and at J to 9 bases, leaving 7 bases not matched to a gene. CDR1 is MGHRA, CDR2 YSYEKL, per germline. The CDR3 extends over 14 amino acids. The CDR3 sequence: CASSQFSAGAEQFF. The CDR3 DNA is TGCGCCAGCAGCCAATTCTCGGCGGGAGCTGAGCAGTTCTTC.

V is TRBV6-2 or TRBV6-3 and J is TRBJ2-3; 10 nucleotides agree with TRBD2. In germline, CDR1 is MNHEY, CDR2 SVGEGT. J gave up 2 bases and V 1 base, and 6 bases lay outside the gene matches. The CDR3 contains 17 residues. The CDR3 here is CASSYFRTSGFTDTQYF. The CDR3, as DNA: TGTGCCAGCAGTTACTTCCGGACTAGCGGTTTCACAGATACGCAGTATTTT.